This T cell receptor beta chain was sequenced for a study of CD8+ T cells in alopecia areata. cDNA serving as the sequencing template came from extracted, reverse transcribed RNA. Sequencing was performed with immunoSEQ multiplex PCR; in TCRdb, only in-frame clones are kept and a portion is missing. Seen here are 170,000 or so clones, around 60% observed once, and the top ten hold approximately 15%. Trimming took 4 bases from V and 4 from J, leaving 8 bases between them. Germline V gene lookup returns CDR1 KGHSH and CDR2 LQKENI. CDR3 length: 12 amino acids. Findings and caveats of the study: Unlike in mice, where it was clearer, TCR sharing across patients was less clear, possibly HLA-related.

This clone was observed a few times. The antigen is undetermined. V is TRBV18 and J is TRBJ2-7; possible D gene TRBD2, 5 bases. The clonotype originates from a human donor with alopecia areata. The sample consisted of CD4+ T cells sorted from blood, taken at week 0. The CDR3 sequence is CASSLSEYEQYF. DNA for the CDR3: TGTGCCAGCTCACTTAGCGAGTACGAGCAGTACTTC.